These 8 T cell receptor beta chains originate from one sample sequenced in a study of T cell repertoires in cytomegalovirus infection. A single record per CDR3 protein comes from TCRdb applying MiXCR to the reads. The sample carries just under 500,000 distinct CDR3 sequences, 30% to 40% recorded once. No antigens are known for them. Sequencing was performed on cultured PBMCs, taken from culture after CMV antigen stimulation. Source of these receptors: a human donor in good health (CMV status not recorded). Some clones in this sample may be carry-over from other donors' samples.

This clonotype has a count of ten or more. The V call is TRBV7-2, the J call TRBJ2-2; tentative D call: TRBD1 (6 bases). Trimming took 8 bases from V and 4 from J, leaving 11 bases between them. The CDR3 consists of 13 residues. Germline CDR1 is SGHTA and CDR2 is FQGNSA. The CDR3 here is CASQGQPTGELFF. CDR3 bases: TGTGCCAGCCAAGGACAGCCCACCGGGGAGCTGTTTTTT.

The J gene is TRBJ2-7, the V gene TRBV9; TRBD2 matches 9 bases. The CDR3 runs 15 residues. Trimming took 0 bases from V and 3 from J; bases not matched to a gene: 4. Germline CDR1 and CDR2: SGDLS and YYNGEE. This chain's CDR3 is CASSVAPAGGYEQYF. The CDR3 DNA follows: TGTGCCAGCAGCGTAGCCCCAGCGGGGGGCTACGAGCAGTACTTC.

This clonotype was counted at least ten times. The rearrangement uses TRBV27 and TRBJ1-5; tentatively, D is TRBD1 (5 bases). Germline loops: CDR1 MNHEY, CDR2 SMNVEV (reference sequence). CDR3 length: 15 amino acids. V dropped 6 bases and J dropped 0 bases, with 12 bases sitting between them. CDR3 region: CASSTIGGSNQPQHF. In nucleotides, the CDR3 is TGTGCCAGCAGCACTATCGGGGGTAGCAATCAGCCCCAGCATTTT.

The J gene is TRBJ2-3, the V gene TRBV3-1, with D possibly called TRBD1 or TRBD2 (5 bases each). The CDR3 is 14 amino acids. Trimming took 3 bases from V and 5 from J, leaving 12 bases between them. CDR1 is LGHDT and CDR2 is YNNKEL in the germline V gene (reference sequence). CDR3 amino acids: CASSQTLGVDTQYF. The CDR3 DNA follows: TGTGCCAGCAGCCAGACGTTGGGGGTAGATACGCAGTATTTT.

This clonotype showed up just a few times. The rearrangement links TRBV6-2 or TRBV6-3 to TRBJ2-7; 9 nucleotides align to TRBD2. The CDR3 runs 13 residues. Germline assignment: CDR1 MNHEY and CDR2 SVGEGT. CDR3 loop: CAVSGRIRREQYV. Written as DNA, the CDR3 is TGTGCGGTGAGCGGGAGGATCCGACGCGAGCAGTACGTC.

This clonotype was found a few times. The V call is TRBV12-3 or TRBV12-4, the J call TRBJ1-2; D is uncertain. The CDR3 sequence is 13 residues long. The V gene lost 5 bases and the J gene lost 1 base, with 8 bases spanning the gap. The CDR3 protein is CASSPLSNYGYTF. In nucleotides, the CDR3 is TGTGCCAGCAGTCCCTTGAGTAACTATGGCTACACCTTC.

CDR3 bases: TGCAGCGTTGGAGTCGTTGGGACTAGATATGAGCAGTTCTTC. Translation gives CSVGVVGTRYEQFF. This sequence joins TRBV29-1 and TRBJ2-1, with 8 bases aligning to TRBD2. CDR3 length: 14 amino acids. Germline CDR1 and CDR2: SQVTM and ANQGSEA. With V trimmed by 4 bases and J by 8 bases, 10 bases remained unmatched.

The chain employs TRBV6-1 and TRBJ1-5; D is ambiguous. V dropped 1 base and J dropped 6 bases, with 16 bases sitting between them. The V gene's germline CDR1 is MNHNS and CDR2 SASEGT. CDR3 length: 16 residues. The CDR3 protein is CASSEVIGFLRQPQHF. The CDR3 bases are TGTGCCAGCAGTGAAGTCATCGGGTTCCTGCGTCAGCCCCAGCATTTT.